The rows below give T cell receptor beta chains drawn from one sample of a study of OX40 agonist ivuxolimab in advanced cancers. Sequencing was performed with immunoSEQ multiplex PCR; in TCRdb, only in-frame clones are kept and a portion is missing. This table holds some 6,100 clones, just under 70% found once. The sample here was CD4+ or CD8+ T cells sorted from blood, taken in a trial of the OX40 agonist ivuxolimab. The source of these receptors is an adult with an advanced solid tumor such as melanoma, head and neck, liver or kidney cancer. The CDR3 runs from the conserved cysteine through the conserved F or W. Each record gives: J gene, D gene, V gene, CDR3 protein, CDR3 DNA. A D gene is named only where the DNA matches it firmly.

TRBJ2-5 | NA | TRBV7-6 | CASSLARGVGETQYF | TGTGCCAGCAGCTTAGCGCGAGGAGTTGGAGAGACCCAGTACTTC
TRBJ1-2 | NA | TRBV7-9 | CASSLHPPDARYGYTF | TGTGCCAGCAGCTTACATCCGCCTGACGCCCGGTATGGCTACACCTTC
TRBJ2-2 | NA | TRBV27 | CASSWVTGELFF | TGTGCCAGCAGTTGGGTAACCGGGGAGCTGTTTTTT
TRBJ1-1 | NA | TRBV28 | CASSLSGAGAEAFF | TGTGCCAGCAGTTTATCAGGGGCAGGAGCTGAAGCTTTCTTT
TRBJ2-1 | TRBD2 | TRBV7-8 | CASSSLADYNEQFF | TGTGCCAGCAGTTCCCTAGCGGACTACAATGAGCAGTTCTTC
TRBJ2-7 | NA | TRBV6-5 | CASSLGAYEQYF | TGTGCCAGCAGCCTCGGGGCCTACGAGCAGTACTTC
TRBJ2-2 | NA | TRBV6-5 | CASNPAGSNTGELFF | TGTGCCAGCAACCCCGCAGGGAGCAACACCGGGGAGCTGTTTTTT
TRBJ1-5 | NA | TRBV4-1 | CASSQDPQGDQPQHF | TGCGCCAGCAGCCAAGATCCCCAGGGAGATCAGCCCCAGCATTTT
TRBJ1-5 | NA | TRBV6-1 | CASSEPSPLGQPQHF | TGTGCCAGCAGTGAACCCAGTCCCTTGGGGCAGCCCCAGCATTTT
TRBJ2-4 | NA | TRBV6-1 | CASSEDRAKNIQYF | TGTGCCAGCAGTGAAGACAGGGCCAAAAACATTCAGTACTTC